This T cell receptor beta chain was identified in a study of CD8+CD57+ T cells in acquired aplastic anemia. As for the study in general: Recorded DNA amounts for sorted CD4+ and CD8+ cells had an average of approximately 3 ug.

Study-level findings and limits: Simpson's diversity of CD8+ cells was not significantly different in patients compared with controls. Patients and controls shared 25 to 30 CD8+ CDR3 sequences, which appeared highly expressed in patients and within their immunodominant clones.

Points on this clonotype: Its antigen is currently unknown.

The study profiled TCR beta VDJ and CDR3 using genomic DNA as template. Each CDR3 protein is one row after TCRdb ran MiXCR on the reads. The table has some 190,000 distinct CDR3 sequences, 40% to 50% seen once. V was pared by 8 bases and J by 6 bases, with 5 bases of the junction left unmatched. This CDR3 is built from 12 residues. The germline CDR1 and CDR2 sequences are MNHNS and SASEGT. The source material was sorted CD4+, CD8+, or CD8+CD57+ T cells (not recorded which) from PBMCs. This chain uses TRBV6-1 with TRBJ1-2, with 8 bases fitting TRBD1. The source of this sequence is a human donor in good health. The CDR3 spells CASFLTGDGYTF. The CDR3 coding sequence is TGTGCCAGCTTTTTGACAGGGGATGGCTACACCTTC.